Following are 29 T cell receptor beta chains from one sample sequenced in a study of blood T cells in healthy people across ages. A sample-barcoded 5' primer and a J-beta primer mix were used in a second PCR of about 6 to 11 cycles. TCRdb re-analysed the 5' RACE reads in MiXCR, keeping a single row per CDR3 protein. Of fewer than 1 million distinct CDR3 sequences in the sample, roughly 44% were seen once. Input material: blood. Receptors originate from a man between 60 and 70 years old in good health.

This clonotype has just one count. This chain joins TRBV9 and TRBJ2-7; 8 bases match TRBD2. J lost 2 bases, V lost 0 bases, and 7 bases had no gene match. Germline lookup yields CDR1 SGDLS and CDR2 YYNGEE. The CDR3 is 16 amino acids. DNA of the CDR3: TGTGCCAGCAGCGTAGCTACCACTAGCGGTCCCTACGAGCAGTACTTC. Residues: CASSVATTSGPYEQYF.

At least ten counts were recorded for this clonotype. CDR3 DNA sequence: TGTGCCAGCACCACTACGCTCGGGAATGAGCAGTTCTTC. It codes for CASTTTLGNEQFF. The chain carries TRBV7-2 and TRBJ2-1; the D is unclear. The CDR3 has 13 amino acids. Germline V gene lookup returns CDR1 SGHTA and CDR2 FQGNSA. With 7 bases removed from V and 7 bases from J, the gap between germline ends came to 14 bases.

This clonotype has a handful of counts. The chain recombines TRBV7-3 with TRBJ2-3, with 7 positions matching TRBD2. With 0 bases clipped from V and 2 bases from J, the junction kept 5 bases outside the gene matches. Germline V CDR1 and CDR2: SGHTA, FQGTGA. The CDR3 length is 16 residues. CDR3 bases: TGTGCCAGCAGCTTAACTCCGGGGGGAACCACAGATACGCAGTATTTT. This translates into CASSLTPGGTTDTQYF.

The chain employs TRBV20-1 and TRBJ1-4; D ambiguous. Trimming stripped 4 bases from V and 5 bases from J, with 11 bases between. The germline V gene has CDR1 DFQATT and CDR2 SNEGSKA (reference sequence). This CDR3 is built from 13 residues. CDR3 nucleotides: TGCAGTGCTATGCGGAATATCAATGAAAAACTGTTTTTT. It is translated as CSAMRNINEKLFF.

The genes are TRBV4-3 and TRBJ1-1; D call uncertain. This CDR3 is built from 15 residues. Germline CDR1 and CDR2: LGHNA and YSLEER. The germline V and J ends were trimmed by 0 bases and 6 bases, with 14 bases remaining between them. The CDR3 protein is CASSQDVRAGPEAFF. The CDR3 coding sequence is TGCGCCAGCAGCCAAGATGTTAGGGCCGGCCCTGAAGCTTTCTTT.

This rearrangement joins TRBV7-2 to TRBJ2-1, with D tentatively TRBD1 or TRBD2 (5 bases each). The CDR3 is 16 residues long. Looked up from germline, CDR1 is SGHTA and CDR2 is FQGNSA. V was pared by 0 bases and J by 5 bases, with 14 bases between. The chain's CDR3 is CASSLALGAVNNEQFF. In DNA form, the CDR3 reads TGTGCCAGCAGCTTAGCGCTCGGGGCTGTGAACAATGAGCAGTTCTTC.

The CDR3 here is CASSPKITGGGSGANVLTF. The CDR3 DNA sequence: TGTGCCAGCTCACCGAAAATCACAGGTGGTGGGTCTGGGGCCAACGTCCTGACTTTC. V gene TRBV18 combines with J gene TRBJ2-6; D might be TRBD1 (5 bases). Looked up from germline, CDR1 is KGHSH and CDR2 is LQKENI. V dropped 3 bases and J dropped 1 base, with 19 bases sitting between them. This CDR3 has 19 residues.

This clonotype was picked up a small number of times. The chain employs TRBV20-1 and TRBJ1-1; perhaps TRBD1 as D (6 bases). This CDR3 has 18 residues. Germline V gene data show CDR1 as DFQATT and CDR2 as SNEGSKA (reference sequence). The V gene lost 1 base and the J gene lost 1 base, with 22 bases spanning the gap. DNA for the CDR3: TGCAGTGCTAGAGCCCCCCTCCGGGACACCAAAAAGAACACTGAAGCTTTCTTT. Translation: CSARAPLRDTKKNTEAFF.

The CDR3, as DNA: TGTGCCACCGGGGGGGGCGGACCTACTAATGAGCAGTTCTTC. This encodes CATGGGGPTNEQFF. This chain joins TRBV6-2 or TRBV6-3 and TRBJ2-1; 8 bases match TRBD2. The junction had 12 bases not matched to a gene; V was cut back by 10 bases and J by 7 bases. Germline V lookup: CDR1 MNHEY, CDR2 SVGEGT. The length of the CDR3 is 14 residues.

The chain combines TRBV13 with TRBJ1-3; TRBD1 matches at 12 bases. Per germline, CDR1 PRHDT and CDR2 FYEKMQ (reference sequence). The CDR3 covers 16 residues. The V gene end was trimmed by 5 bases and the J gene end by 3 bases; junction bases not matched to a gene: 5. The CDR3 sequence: CASSQGQGANGNTIYF. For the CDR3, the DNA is TGTGCCAGCAGCCAGGGACAGGGGGCGAATGGAAACACCATATATTTT.

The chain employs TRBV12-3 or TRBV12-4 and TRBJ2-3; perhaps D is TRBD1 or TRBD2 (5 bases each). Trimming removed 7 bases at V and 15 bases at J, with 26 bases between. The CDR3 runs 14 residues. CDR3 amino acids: CASIFRGAADMQYF. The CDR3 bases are TGTGCCAGCATTTTCAGAGGGGCCGCAGATATGCAATATTTT.

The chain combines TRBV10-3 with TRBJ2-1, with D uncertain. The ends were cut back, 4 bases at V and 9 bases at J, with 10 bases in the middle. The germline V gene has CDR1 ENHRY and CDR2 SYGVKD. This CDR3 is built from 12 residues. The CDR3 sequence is CAISGDLGEQFF. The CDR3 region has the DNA TGTGCCATCAGTGGGGATTTAGGTGAGCAGTTCTTC.

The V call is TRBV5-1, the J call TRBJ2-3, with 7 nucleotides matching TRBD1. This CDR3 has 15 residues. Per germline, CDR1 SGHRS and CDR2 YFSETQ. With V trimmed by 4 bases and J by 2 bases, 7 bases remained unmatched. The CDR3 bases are TGCGCCAGCAGCCTACCGACAGGGAACACAGATACGCAGTATTTT. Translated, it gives CASSLPTGNTDTQYF.

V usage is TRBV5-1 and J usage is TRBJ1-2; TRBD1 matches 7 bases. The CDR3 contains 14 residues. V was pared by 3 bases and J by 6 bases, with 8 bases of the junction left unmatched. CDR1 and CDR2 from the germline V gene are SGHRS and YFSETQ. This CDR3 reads CASSSTGTADGYTF. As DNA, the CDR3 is TGCGCCAGCAGCTCCACCGGGACAGCGGATGGCTACACCTTC.

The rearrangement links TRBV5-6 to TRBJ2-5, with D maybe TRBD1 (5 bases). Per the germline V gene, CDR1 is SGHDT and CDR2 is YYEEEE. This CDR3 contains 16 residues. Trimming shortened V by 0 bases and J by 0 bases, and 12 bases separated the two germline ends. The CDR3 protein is CASSLEQTVYQETQYF. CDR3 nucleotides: TGTGCCAGCAGCTTGGAACAGACAGTCTACCAAGAGACCCAGTACTTC. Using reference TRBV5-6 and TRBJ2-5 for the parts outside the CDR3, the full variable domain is DAGVTQSPTHLIKTRGQQVTLRCSPKSGHDTVSWYQQALGQGPQFIFQYYEEEERQRGNFPDRFSGHQFPNYSSELNVNALLLGDSALYLCASSLEQTVYQETQYFGPGTRLLVL.

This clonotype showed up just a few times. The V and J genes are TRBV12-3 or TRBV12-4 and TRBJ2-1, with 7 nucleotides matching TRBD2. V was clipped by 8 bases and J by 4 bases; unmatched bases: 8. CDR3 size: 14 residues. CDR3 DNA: TGTGCCAGCGGCACCGGGGGGTCGTACAATGAGCAGTTCTTC. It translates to CASGTGGSYNEQFF.

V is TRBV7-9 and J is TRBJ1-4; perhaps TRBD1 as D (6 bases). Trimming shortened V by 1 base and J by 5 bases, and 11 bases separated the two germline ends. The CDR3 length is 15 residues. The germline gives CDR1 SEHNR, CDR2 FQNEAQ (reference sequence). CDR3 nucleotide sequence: TGTGCCAGCAGCTTAGACGGGGGGCACAATGAAAAACTGTTTTTT. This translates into CASSLDGGHNEKLFF.

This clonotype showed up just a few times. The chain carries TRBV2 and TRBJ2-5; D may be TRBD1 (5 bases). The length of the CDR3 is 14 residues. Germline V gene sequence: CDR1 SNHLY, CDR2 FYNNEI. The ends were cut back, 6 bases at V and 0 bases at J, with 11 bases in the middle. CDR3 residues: CASSLTVNQETQYF. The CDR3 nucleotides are TGTGCCAGCAGCCTGACAGTTAACCAAGAGACCCAGTACTTC.

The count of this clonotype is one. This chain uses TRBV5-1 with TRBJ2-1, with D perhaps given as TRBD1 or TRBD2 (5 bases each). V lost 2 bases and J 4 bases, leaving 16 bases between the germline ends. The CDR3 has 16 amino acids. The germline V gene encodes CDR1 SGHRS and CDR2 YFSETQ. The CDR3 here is CASSFGAVVGYNEQFF. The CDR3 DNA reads TGCGCCAGCAGCTTCGGGGCGGTAGTGGGGTACAATGAGCAGTTCTTC.

CDR3 protein: CSVEDRDSHGYTF. The CDR3, as DNA: TGCAGCGTTGAAGATCGGGATTCGCATGGCTACACCTTC. The V and J genes are TRBV29-1 and TRBJ1-2, with unresolved D. This CDR3 is 13 amino acids long. In germline, CDR1 is SQVTM, CDR2 ANQGSEA. The V and J ends lost 0 bases and 6 bases respectively, with 11 bases between them.

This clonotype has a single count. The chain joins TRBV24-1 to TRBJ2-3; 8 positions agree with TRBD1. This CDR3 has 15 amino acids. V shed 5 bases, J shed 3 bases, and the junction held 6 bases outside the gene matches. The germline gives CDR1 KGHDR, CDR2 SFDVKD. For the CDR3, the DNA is TGTGCCACCAGTGTCGGACAGGGACAAACAGATACGCAGTATTTT. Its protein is CATSVGQGQTDTQYF.

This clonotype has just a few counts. CDR3 residues: CASSEAPGTGSNEQFF. CDR3 DNA: TGTGCCAGCAGTGAAGCCCCCGGGACAGGGTCCAATGAGCAGTTCTTC. The chain carries TRBV2 and TRBJ2-1, with 9 bases fitting TRBD1. This CDR3 contains 16 residues. V shed 0 bases, J shed 6 bases, and the junction held 6 bases outside the gene matches. Germline CDR1 SNHLY, CDR2 FYNNEI.

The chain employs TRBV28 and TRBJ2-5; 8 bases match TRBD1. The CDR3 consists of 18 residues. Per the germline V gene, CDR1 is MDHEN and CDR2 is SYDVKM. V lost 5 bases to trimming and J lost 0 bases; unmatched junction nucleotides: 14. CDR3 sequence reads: CASSPSTGTGLYQETQYF. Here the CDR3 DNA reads TGTGCCAGCAGTCCCTCCACCGGGACAGGATTGTACCAAGAGACCCAGTACTTC.

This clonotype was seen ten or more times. CDR3 sequence: CASSGPGETQYF. CDR3 nucleotide sequence: TGCGCCAGCAGTGGCCCGGGGGAGACCCAGTACTTC. This chain connects TRBV4-3 to TRBJ2-5, with D possibly matching TRBD2 (5 bases). The V gene's germline CDR1 is LGHNA and CDR2 YSLEER. The CDR3 has 12 amino acids. V was clipped by 6 bases and J by 5 bases, with 10 bases between them.

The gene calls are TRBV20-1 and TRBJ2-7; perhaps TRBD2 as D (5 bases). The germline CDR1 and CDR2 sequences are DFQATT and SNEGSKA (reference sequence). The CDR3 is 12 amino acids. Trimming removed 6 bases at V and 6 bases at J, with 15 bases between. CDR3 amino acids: CSAPGLSPEQYF. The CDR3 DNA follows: TGCAGTGCCCCCGGACTTTCGCCCGAGCAGTACTTC.

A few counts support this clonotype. CDR3 nucleotides: TGTGCCAGCAGCTTGACTAGTACCGGGGGGCAAGAGACCCAGTACTTC. This codes for CASSLTSTGGQETQYF. The chain uses TRBV5-6 and TRBJ2-5, with 7 positions matching TRBD2. CDR1 SGHDT and CDR2 YYEEEE come from the germline V gene. V shed 1 base, J shed 2 bases, and the junction held 8 bases outside the gene matches. There are 16 residues in the CDR3.

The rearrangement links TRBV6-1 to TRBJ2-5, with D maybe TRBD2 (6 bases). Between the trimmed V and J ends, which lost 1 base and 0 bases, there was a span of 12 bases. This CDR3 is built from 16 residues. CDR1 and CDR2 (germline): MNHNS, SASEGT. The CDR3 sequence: CASSEGRGSYQETQYF. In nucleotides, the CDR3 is TGTGCCAGCAGTGAAGGGAGGGGATCTTACCAAGAGACCCAGTACTTC.

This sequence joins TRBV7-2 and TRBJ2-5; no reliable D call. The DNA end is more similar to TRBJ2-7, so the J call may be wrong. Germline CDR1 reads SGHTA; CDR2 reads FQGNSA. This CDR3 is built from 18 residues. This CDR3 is CASSLEPRYKDPSGEQYF. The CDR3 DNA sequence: TGTGCCAGCAGCTTAGAGCCAAGATACAAGGACCCCTCGGGCGAGCAGTACTTC.

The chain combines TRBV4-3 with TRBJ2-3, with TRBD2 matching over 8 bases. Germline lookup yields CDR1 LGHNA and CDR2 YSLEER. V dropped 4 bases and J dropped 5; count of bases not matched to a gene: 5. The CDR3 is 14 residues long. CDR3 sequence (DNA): TGCGCCAGCAGCCGCTACGCGGGGGGAGATACGCAGTATTTT. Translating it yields CASSRYAGGDTQYF.